This TCR beta chain was recovered during a study of patients and donors after allogeneic stem cell transplantation. Per germline, CDR1 MNHEY and CDR2 SVGAGI. V lost 2 bases, J lost 4 bases, and 18 bases stayed unmatched. This CDR3 has 19 amino acids. MiXCR, applied by TCRdb to the RT-PCR reads, yields one record per CDR3 protein. The table lists fewer than 30,000 distinct CDR3 sequences, approximately 43% of them singletons. This clonotype has only one observation. The rearrangement joins TRBV6-5 to TRBJ1-1, with 8 bases matching TRBD1. The sequence was collected from a human donor who was either an allogeneic HSCT recipient or a stem cell or donor lymphocyte infusion donor (not recorded which). It is not recorded whose cells these are; they may come from a transplant donor. The specimen sequenced was blood, either unsorted or a sorted T cell fraction (not recorded which). The CDR3, as DNA: TGTGCCAGCAGTTACCACTCCCCGCCCAGGACAGGGCGGTCCACTGAAGCTTTCTTT. This gives the protein CASSYHSPPRTGRSTEAFF.